The clone carrying this T cell receptor (beta chain) was recorded once. Antigen specificity is unknown. Trimming removed 5 bases from V and 0 bases from J, with 14 bases in between. CDR3 length equals 16 residues. Produced via immunoSEQ multiplex PCR; TCRdb's table is partial and in-frame only. The sample comprises roughly 120,000 clones, around nine tenths of which are singletons, and more than 0.5% rests with the top ten. The data were taken from a study of Tregs in tolerant kidney transplant recipients. Study-level findings and limits: Biological reproducibility was not directly addressed, but technical replication error appeared minimal. The small number of patients limits these findings pending further validation. Tregs expanded with activated donor B cells seemed most donor-specific.

Unstimulated regulatory T cells (CD4+CD25+CD127-), CD4+CD25- non-regulatory cells, CD4 and CD8 cells were FACS-sorted from thawed PBMCs. The sequence was obtained from a human donor in good health. The chain carries TRBV23-1 and TRBJ1-3; D is perhaps TRBD1 (6 bases). TRBV23-1 is noted as an ORF with a role that remains uncertain. The sequencing input was CD4+ T cells from blood. The CDR3 region has the DNA TGCGCCAGCAGTTTTATCGACAGGCCCTCTGGAAACACCATATATTTT. The encoded protein is CASSFIDRPSGNTIYF.